One sample yielded the 24 T cell receptor beta chains listed below, sequenced in a study of blood T cell repertoires in COVID-19. TCRdb's copy holds only in-frame clones and misses some; the assay was immunoSEQ multiplex PCR. The table has tens of thousands of clones, approximately 79% seen once; the top ten hold approximately 15%. Sequencing was carried out using peripheral blood. Receptors were obtained from a woman of 80 years or more with active or convalescent COVID-19.

V and J are TRBV7-3 and TRBJ2-3; 7 nucleotides align to TRBD2. The CDR3 consists of 13 residues. CDR1 SGHTA and CDR2 FQGTGA come from the germline V gene. V shed 5 bases and J 4 bases; nucleotides not matched to a gene: 3. Here the CDR3 DNA reads TGTGCCAGCAGCACGACTAGCTCAGATACGCAGTATTTT. Translating gives CASSTTSSDTQYF.

Only one count was recorded for this clone. The chain employs TRBV18 and TRBJ1-2; no definite D call. The V end was cut by 0 bases, the J end by 3 bases, with 8 bases between. The germline V gene has CDR1 KGHSH and CDR2 LQKENI. CDR3 size: 14 residues. The CDR3 spells CASSPPSQDYGYTF. The CDR3 DNA reads TGTGCCAGCTCACCACCTAGTCAGGACTATGGCTACACCTTC.

V and J are TRBV7-8 and TRBJ1-2; TRBD1 might be the D (5 bases). The CDR3 totals 14 residues. Trimming took 1 base from V and 7 from J, leaving 13 bases between them. Germline CDR1 is SGHVS and CDR2 is FQNEAQ. The CDR3 sequence: CASSLGTGRSGYTF. CDR3 DNA: TGTGCCAGCAGCTTAGGCACAGGCCGGAGTGGCTACACCTTC.

The J gene is TRBJ2-5, the V gene TRBV7-2, with 8 nucleotides matching TRBD1. This CDR3 comprises 15 residues. Trimming at V came to 4 bases and at J to 5 bases, leaving 9 bases not matched to a gene. Germline CDR1 is SGHTA and CDR2 is FQGNSA. The CDR3 DNA follows: TGTGCCAGCAGCTCGACAGGGGACCCCTCCGAGACCCAGTACTTC. This gives the protein CASSSTGDPSETQYF.

The V call is TRBV2, the J call TRBJ1-2, with 10 bases fitting TRBD1. V lost 5 bases to trimming and J lost 4 bases; unmatched junction nucleotides: 7. CDR3 length equals 15 residues. CDR1 is SNHLY and CDR2 is FYNNEI in the germline V gene. CDR3 in DNA: TGTGCCAGCAGTCCCCGGGACAGGGGCGCCTATGGCTACACCTTC. It specifies CASSPRDRGAYGYTF.

The chain carries TRBV6-6 and TRBJ1-6; D remains ambiguous. The CDR3 contains 12 residues. Germline V gene sequence: CDR1 MNHNY, CDR2 SVGAGI (reference sequence). The V end was cut by 6 bases, the J end by 10 bases, with 10 bases between. The CDR3 nucleotides are TGTGCCAGCAGCCTTCCGGGATCACCCCTCCACTTT. Translated: CASSLPGSPLHF.

The V call is TRBV6-5, the J call TRBJ2-3, with D hard to call. Trimming removed 4 bases at V and 5 bases at J, with 7 bases between. There are 12 residues in the CDR3. CDR1 is MNHEY and CDR2 is SVGAGI in the germline V gene. As DNA, the CDR3 is TGTGCCAGCAGTTCTCCGGGAGATACGCAGTATTTT. Translation gives CASSSPGDTQYF.

This clone was picked up one time. The rearrangement uses TRBV5-1 and TRBJ1-2, with 10 bases fitting TRBD1. The V segment lost 2 bases and the J segment 4 bases; nucleotides outside the gene matches: 11. The germline gives CDR1 SGHRS, CDR2 YFSETQ. The CDR3 covers 17 residues. The CDR3 DNA follows: TGCGCCAGCAGCTTTGGGGGCGGGACAGGGGACGGCTATGGCTACACCTTC. Protein sequence: CASSFGGGTGDGYGYTF. The variable domain in full, completed from reference TRBV5-1 and TRBJ1-2, reads KAGVTQTPRYLIKTRGQQVTLSCSPISGHRSVSWYQQTPGQGLQFLFEYFSETQRNKGNFPGRFSGRQFSNSRSEMNVSTLELGDSALYLCASSFGGGTGDGYGYTFGSGTRLTVV.

The chain combines TRBV7-2 with TRBJ1-4, with a possible D match to TRBD1 (5 bases). The CDR3 length is 16 residues. V shed 1 base and J shed 1 base, with 10 bases lying between them. Germline V gene sequence: CDR1 SGHTA, CDR2 FQGNSA. The chain's CDR3 is CASSLGNRRTNEKLFF. The CDR3 DNA sequence: TGTGCCAGCAGCTTAGGGAACAGGAGAACTAATGAAAAACTGTTTTTT.

CDR3 sequence: CARGLQGTTSGANVLTF. CDR3 coding DNA: TGCGCCAGGGGACTACAGGGAACTACATCTGGGGCCAACGTCCTGACTTTC. V usage is TRBV10-1 and J usage is TRBJ2-6; tentative D call: TRBD2 (7 bases). The germline CDR1 and CDR2 sequences are WNHNN and SYGVQD (reference sequence). Trimming shortened V by 9 bases and J by 1 base, and 19 bases separated the two germline ends. CDR3 size: 17 residues.

The V call is TRBV27, the J call TRBJ2-7; TRBD2 matches 13 bases. V lost 6 bases to trimming and J lost 6 bases; unmatched junction nucleotides: 14. The CDR3 loop spans 17 amino acids. Germline-derived CDR1 and CDR2 are MNHEY and SMNVEV (reference sequence). The CDR3: CASSPTRTSGRPGEQYF. As DNA, the CDR3 is TGTGCCAGCAGCCCAACCCGGACTAGCGGGAGACCGGGCGAGCAGTACTTC.

This chain joins TRBV9 and TRBJ1-1, with D unresolved. Germline CDR1 SGDLS, CDR2 YYNGEE. The CDR3 is made up of 14 amino acids. Trimming shortened V by 3 bases and J by 2 bases, and 11 bases separated the two germline ends. CDR3 protein: CASSAEARNTEAFF. The CDR3 nucleotides are TGTGCCAGCAGCGCTGAAGCTCGAAACACTGAAGCTTTCTTT.

Only one count was recorded for this clone. The rearrangement uses TRBV6-5 and TRBJ1-2; D might be TRBD1 (5 bases). The germline V and J ends were trimmed by 2 bases and 8 bases, with 21 bases remaining between them. Germline V gene lookup returns CDR1 MNHEY and CDR2 SVGAGI. The CDR3 is 16 amino acids. As DNA, the CDR3 is TGTGCCAGCAGTTACCCCAGGGTCGACTGGGCAGGCGGCTACACCTTC. Amino acids: CASSYPRVDWAGGYTF.

V is TRBV30 and J is TRBJ1-2; a possible D gene is TRBD1 (5 bases). The CDR3 spans 13 residues. The germline V gene encodes CDR1 GTSNPN and CDR2 SVGIG (reference sequence). With 4 bases removed from V and 4 bases from J, the gap between germline ends came to 13 bases. CDR3 sequence (DNA): TGTGCCTGGAAGCGGGGGGAATTCTATGGCTACACCTTC. Its protein is CAWKRGEFYGYTF.

CDR3 bases: TGTGCCAGCAGCTTCTATTCGGGGAGGGGAGGGGGCAATCAGCCCCAGCATTTT. Its translation is CASSFYSGRGGGNQPQHF. The chain carries TRBV5-8 and TRBJ1-5, with D possibly matching TRBD1 (5 bases). CDR1 and CDR2 from the germline V gene are SGHTS and YDEGEE. This CDR3 contains 18 residues. Deletions cut 2 bases from V and 2 bases from J, with 20 bases between. Full variable domain (outside the CDR3, taken from reference TRBV5-8 and TRBJ1-5): EAGVTQSPTHLIKTRGQQATLRCSPISGHTSVYWYQQALGLGLQFLLWYDEGEERNRGNFPPRFSGRQFPNYSSELNVNALELEDSALYLCASSFYSGRGGGNQPQHFGDGTRLSIL.

The CDR3 reads CSVPYAGVGYTF. For the CDR3, the DNA is TGCAGCGTGCCTTACGCGGGGGTTGGCTACACCTTC. The chain employs TRBV29-1 and TRBJ1-2; a possible D gene is TRBD1 (5 bases). V lost 6 bases and J lost 7, with 15 bases in between. Germline CDR1 SQVTM, CDR2 ANQGSEA. CDR3 length: 12 amino acids.

The chain carries TRBV6-6 and TRBJ2-1; 9 bases line up with TRBD1. Germline V lookup: CDR1 MNHNY, CDR2 SVGAGI (reference sequence). V shed 4 bases, J shed 7 bases, and the junction held 5 bases outside the gene matches. CDR3 length equals 14 residues. The CDR3 region has the DNA TGTGCCAGCAGTTTACAGGGGGCGCGGAATGAGCAGTTCTTC. Translation gives CASSLQGARNEQFF.

The chain combines TRBV15 with TRBJ1-2; possible D gene TRBD1, 5 bases. Germline loops: CDR1 LNHNV, CDR2 YYDKDF (reference sequence). V gave up 1 base and J gave up 13 bases, with 13 bases separating them. The CDR3 covers 12 residues. CDR3 in DNA: TGTGCCACCAGCAGAGGAATTGAGGGACTCACCTTC. Translating it yields CATSRGIEGLTF.

The rearrangement links TRBV3-1 (or the pseudogene TRBV3-2) to TRBJ2-7; the match to TRBD1 covers 7 bases. The CDR3 has 14 amino acids. The V segment lost 4 bases and the J segment 1 base; nucleotides outside the gene matches: 4. The germline gives CDR1 LGHDT, CDR2 YNNKEL (reference sequence). The CDR3 DNA is TGTGCCAGCAGCCCGATACAGGGGTCCTACGAGCAGTACTTC. This encodes CASSPIQGSYEQYF.

The chain recombines TRBV7-9 with TRBJ1-5, with D hard to call. The CDR3 is 13 amino acids. Germline-derived CDR1 and CDR2 are SEHNR and FQNEAQ (reference sequence). V gave up 8 bases and J gave up 4 bases, with 12 bases separating them. The CDR3 bases are TGTGCCAGCTCCCAGACTGAGAATCAGCCCCAGCATTTT. It encodes CASSQTENQPQHF.

This rearrangement joins TRBV7-3 to TRBJ2-2, with D hard to call. This CDR3 spans 14 amino acids. Trimming shortened V by 5 bases and J by 3 bases, and 10 bases separated the two germline ends. Germline V gene data show CDR1 as SGHTA and CDR2 as FQGTGA. Written as DNA, the CDR3 is TGTGCCAGCAGCCCTCTGGCGGACACCGGGGAGCTGTTTTTT. Its protein product is CASSPLADTGELFF.

In this sample, this clone turned up once. The gene calls are TRBV4-2 and TRBJ2-3, with a weak D call TRBD2 (6 bases). V lost 1 base, J lost 5 bases, and 16 bases lay in between. This CDR3 has 16 residues. Germline-derived CDR1 and CDR2 are LGHNA and YNFKEQ. CDR3 in amino acids: CASSQGDERGGDTQYF. CDR3 DNA sequence: TGTGCCAGCAGCCAAGGGGATGAAAGGGGAGGAGATACGCAGTATTTT.

DNA of the CDR3: TGTGCCAGCAGCTTAGAACCGGGACAGGGCCAGTGGGGAGGTGCAGCCAAAAACATTCAGTACTTC. This codes for CASSLEPGQGQWGGAAKNIQYF. This chain connects TRBV7-6 to TRBJ2-4, with 9 bases aligning to TRBD1. V dropped 1 base and J dropped 0; count of bases not matched to a gene: 19. Germline V CDR1 and CDR2: SGHVS, FNYEAQ. CDR3 length equals 22 residues.

This chain connects TRBV5-4 to TRBJ2-3; D is perhaps TRBD1 (5 bases). The CDR3 runs to 15 residues. Germline V gives CDR1 SGHNT, CDR2 YYREEE (reference sequence). The germline V and J ends were trimmed by 5 bases and 2 bases, with 15 bases remaining between them. Here the CDR3 DNA reads TGTGCCAGCAGACCTGACAGAGCCTACACAGATACGCAGTATTTT. Its translation: CASRPDRAYTDTQYF.